These 22 T cell receptor beta chains were all obtained from the same sample, sequenced in a study of blood T cell repertoires in COVID-19. Assay used: immunoSEQ multiplex PCR; TCRdb lists only in-frame clones, some missing. The sample records 310,000 or so clones, approximately 88% being singletons. Material: peripheral blood. The receptors come from a man aged 25 to 40 with COVID-19, enrolled during active disease.

The J gene is TRBJ2-7, the V gene TRBV28; D perhaps matches TRBD1 (8 bases). CDR1 and CDR2 from the germline V gene are MDHEN and SYDVKM. V was trimmed by 7 bases and J by 6 bases, leaving 19 bases between them. The CDR3 contains 14 residues. CDR3 nucleotide sequence: TGTGCCAGCATTAACAGGGGGGGTGGGTCCGAGCAGTACTTC. The encoded protein is CASINRGGGSEQYF.

V gene TRBV18 combines with J gene TRBJ1-1; 7 positions agree with TRBD1. Trimming removed 2 bases from V and 2 bases from J; junction bases left unmatched: 8. Germline V gives CDR1 KGHSH, CDR2 LQKENI. This CDR3 contains 16 residues. The DNA for the CDR3 is TGTGCCAGCTCACCATTGGACACAGGGGCCAACACTGAAGCTTTCTTT. Residues: CASSPLDTGANTEAFF.

The CDR3 DNA follows: TGTGCCAGCAGCCAACTAACGGGAGTTTTCGCATACGAGCAGTACTTC. Residues: CASSQLTGVFAYEQYF. This rearrangement joins TRBV3-1 (or the pseudogene TRBV3-2) to TRBJ2-7, with D tentatively TRBD2 (6 bases). The germline V gene has CDR1 LGHDT and CDR2 YNNKEL (reference sequence). V lost 2 bases and J 4 bases, leaving 18 bases between the germline ends. This CDR3 has 16 amino acids.

The gene calls are TRBV6-5 and TRBJ1-1, with TRBD1 matching over 10 bases. Germline assignment: CDR1 MNHEY and CDR2 SVGAGI. Trimming at V came to 10 bases and at J to 1 base, leaving 3 bases not matched to a gene. The CDR3 consists of 13 residues. In nucleotides, the CDR3 is TGTGCCAATAGGGACAGGGGGAACACTGAAGCTTTCTTT. Protein: CANRDRGNTEAFF.

The chain recombines TRBV29-1 with TRBJ2-1, with 10 nucleotides matching TRBD2. Germline V gene data show CDR1 as SQVTM and CDR2 as ANQGSEA. Trimming took 5 bases from V and 7 from J; bases not matched to a gene: 5. This CDR3 comprises 13 residues. The CDR3 DNA follows: TGCAGCGTTCCTAGCGGGAGTCGGAATGAGCAGTTCTTC. Amino acids: CSVPSGSRNEQFF.

The chain carries TRBV6-5 and TRBJ1-1, with D perhaps matching TRBD1 (5 bases). V dropped 6 bases and J dropped 2 bases, with 13 bases sitting between them. CDR3 size: 14 residues. The V gene's germline CDR1 is MNHEY and CDR2 SVGAGI. The CDR3 bases are TGTGCCAGCAGCCCCGGGACTTTCAACACTGAAGCTTTCTTT. Its translation is CASSPGTFNTEAFF.

In DNA, the CDR3 is TGCAGCCTGAACAGGGGGGGCTCCTACAATGAGCAGTTCTTC. Protein sequence: CSLNRGGSYNEQFF. This chain uses TRBV29-1 with TRBJ2-1; D possibly corresponds to TRBD1 (8 bases). Trimming shortened V by 8 bases and J by 0 bases, and 14 bases separated the two germline ends. This CDR3 comprises 14 residues. The germline CDR1 and CDR2 sequences are SQVTM and ANQGSEA.

CDR3 coding DNA: TGTGCCAGCGTAGGACAGGGGAATTCACCCCTCCACTTT. Protein product: CASVGQGNSPLHF. The V and J genes are TRBV2 and TRBJ1-6; 9 bases agree with TRBD1. After removal of 8 bases from V and 7 bases from J, the junction contained 3 bases not matched to a gene. The CDR3 extends over 13 amino acids. Germline CDR1 SNHLY, CDR2 FYNNEI.

V and J are TRBV3-1 (or the pseudogene TRBV3-2) and TRBJ2-2, with 10 bases matching TRBD1. V was clipped by 5 bases and J by 6 bases; unmatched bases: 6. Germline V gene sequence: CDR1 LGHDT, CDR2 YNNKEL (reference sequence). There are 15 residues in the CDR3. The DNA for the CDR3 is TGTGCCAGCAGCATCGGACAGGGGGGTGCCGGGGAGCTGTTTTTT. Protein: CASSIGQGGAGELFF.

This clone turned up a few times. V is TRBV18 and J is TRBJ1-3; TRBD1 agrees at 8 bases. This CDR3 has 15 amino acids. Losses at the gene ends were 3 bases for V and 3 bases for J; bases not matched to a gene: 4. Germline CDR1 and CDR2: KGHSH and LQKENI. For the CDR3, the DNA is TGTGCCAGCTCACCGGACAGGGCAAATGGAAACACCATATATTTT. It translates to CASSPDRANGNTIYF.

J is TRBJ2-7 and V is TRBV12-3 or TRBV12-4; the match to TRBD1 covers 8 bases. The CDR3 has 12 residues. V dropped 7 bases and J dropped 6; count of bases not matched to a gene: 5. CDR3 region: CASTYGQGEQYF. CDR3 DNA sequence: TGTGCCAGCACCTACGGACAGGGCGAGCAGTACTTC.

This chain joins TRBV7-9 and TRBJ2-1, with TRBD2 matching 11 bases. Germline V gene lookup returns CDR1 SEHNR and CDR2 FQNEAQ (reference sequence). The CDR3 consists of 15 residues. Trimming cost V 5 bases and J 4 bases; bases outside gene matches: 4. CDR3 DNA: TGTGCCAGCAGCACACTAGCGGGAGCTTACAATGAGCAGTTCTTC. Its protein is CASSTLAGAYNEQFF.

The rearrangement uses TRBV9 and TRBJ2-1, with 9 bases aligning to TRBD1. The CDR3 contains 16 residues. The V gene end was trimmed by 2 bases and the J gene end by 9 bases; junction bases not matched to a gene: 12. CDR1 is SGDLS and CDR2 is YYNGEE in the germline V gene. The CDR3: CASSVGQGLYKGEQFF. Written as DNA, the CDR3 is TGTGCCAGCAGCGTGGGACAGGGCCTCTACAAGGGTGAGCAGTTCTTC.

The chain carries TRBV28 and TRBJ1-4, with D possibly TRBD1 on 6 matching bases. The CDR3 has 16 amino acids. The germline V and J ends were trimmed by 5 bases and 8 bases, with 21 bases remaining between them. Germline CDR1 is MDHEN and CDR2 is SYDVKM. CDR3 protein: CASSNRLGQIREKLFF. CDR3 coding DNA: TGTGCCAGCAGTAATCGACTCGGACAGATAAGGGAAAAACTGTTTTTT.

This clone has only one observation. In the same sample, other DNA sequences code for this CDR3. The V gene is TRBV30, the J gene TRBJ1-5; the D is unclear. Germline loops: CDR1 GTSNPN, CDR2 SVGIG (reference sequence). The CDR3 runs to 15 residues. V shed 0 bases and J shed 2 bases, with 11 bases lying between them. CDR3 in DNA: TGTGCCTGGAGTGTAGGAGGCCTTGGCAATCAGCCCCAGCATTTT. Amino acid sequence: CAWSVGGLGNQPQHF.

In regard to this clone: One end of the junction fails to match germline, which may point to a read error. The rearrangement joins TRBV2 to TRBJ1-4, with TRBD1 identical over 8 bases. Germline CDR1 reads SNHLY; CDR2 reads FYNNEI. This CDR3 comprises 14 residues. The CDR3 protein is CASSEDSRGTGGLF. Written as DNA, the CDR3 is TGTGCCAGCAGTGAAGACTCGAGGGGCACAGGGGGACTTTTT.

The V gene is TRBV5-4, the J gene TRBJ2-5; 7 bases map to TRBD1. The CDR3 totals 15 residues. After removal of 4 bases from V and 3 bases from J, the junction contained 9 bases not matched to a gene. Germline V CDR1 and CDR2: SGHNT, YYREEE (reference sequence). This chain's CDR3 is CASSDRTGEKETQYF. CDR3 in DNA: TGTGCCAGCAGCGACCGGACAGGCGAAAAAGAGACCCAGTACTTC.

This clone was detected only once. The gene calls are TRBV7-2 and TRBJ2-2; tentative D call: TRBD1 (6 bases). V lost 5 bases, J lost 5 bases, and 12 bases lay in between. This CDR3 is 14 amino acids long. The germline CDR1 and CDR2 sequences are SGHTA and FQGNSA. The CDR3 nucleotides are TGTGCCAGCAGCACAGGGTTCGATACCGGGGAGCTGTTTTTT. Its protein is CASSTGFDTGELFF. Based on the CDR3 plus reference TRBV7-2 and TRBJ2-2, the full variable domain is GAGVSQSPSNKVTEKGKDVELRCDPISGHTALYWYRQSLGQGLEFLIYFQGNSAPDKSGLPSDRFSAERTGGSVSTLTIQRTQQEDSAVYLCASSTGFDTGELFFGEGSRLTVL.

The chain combines TRBV6-6 with TRBJ2-1; 11 bases are a match to TRBD2. This CDR3 region has 17 residues. After removal of 5 bases from V and 2 bases from J, the junction contained 8 bases not matched to a gene. CDR1 and CDR2 (germline): MNHNY, SVGAGI (reference sequence). CDR3 DNA sequence: TGTGCCAGCAGTCTAGCCGGGACTAGCGGAGCCTACAATGAGCAGTTCTTC. Translating gives CASSLAGTSGAYNEQFF.

The chain links TRBV7-3 to TRBJ2-7; TRBD1 matches at 8 bases. The germline CDR1 and CDR2 sequences are SGHTA and FQGTGA. V lost 5 bases to trimming and J lost 2 bases; unmatched junction nucleotides: 5. The CDR3 loop spans 14 amino acids. The CDR3 nucleotides read TGTGCCAGCAGCCGGACAGGGAACACCTACGAGCAGTACTTC. Translation: CASSRTGNTYEQYF.

A note on this clone: This sequence may be a read error, since a much larger clone differs from it by one base. The same CDR3 is also encoded by other DNA sequences in this sample. The chain carries TRBV10-3 and TRBJ1-4, with 8 positions matching TRBD1. Germline CDR1 reads ENHRY; CDR2 reads SYGVKD. CDR3 size: 14 residues. V dropped 5 bases and J dropped 5; count of bases not matched to a gene: 4. CDR3 nucleotide sequence: TGTGCCATCAGTTCAGGGGGCAACAATGAAAAACTGTTTTTT. This sequence encodes CAISSGGNNEKLFF.

This chain connects TRBV7-9 to TRBJ1-2; TRBD1 is a possible D gene (6 bases). Germline V gene lookup returns CDR1 SEHNR and CDR2 FQNEAQ (reference sequence). The germline V and J ends were trimmed by 5 bases and 5 bases, with 15 bases remaining between them. The CDR3 totals 14 residues. The CDR3 sequence is CASSTRGPVYGYTF. The CDR3 DNA reads as TGTGCCAGCAGCACCAGGGGTCCCGTGTATGGCTACACCTTC.